This T cell receptor (beta chain) was documented in a study of T-cell memory formation after mild COVID-19. Study-level background: TCR clusters were mostly donor specific. Study-level points and caveats: A subset of responding clones appeared in pre-infection memory, suggesting cross-reactive memory joined. Whereas later expanders leaned CD4+, clones contracting day 15 to 85 showed a balanced CD4/CD8 makeup. A second wave of clones peaked on day 37, and their SARS-CoV-2 specificity went unconfirmed.

TCRdb re-called the 5' RACE reads with MiXCR, one entry per CDR3 protein. Found here are hundreds of thousands of distinct CDR3 sequences, 20% to 25% of them singletons; the top ten hold roughly a fifth. About this clonotype itself: Antigen specificity is unknown.

The CDR3 length is 13 residues. The ends were cut back, 1 base at V and 5 bases at J, with 6 bases in the middle. Germline V gene data show CDR1 as SEHNR and CDR2 as FQNEAQ (reference sequence). Sequenced input: PBMCs or a T cell subset sorted from them (not recorded which). The source is a man between 18 and 35 years old who had mild COVID-19 (a few samples of this study predate the infection). Cell type and time point are not known. The chain links TRBV7-9 to TRBJ2-1; D ambiguous. CDR3 amino acids: CASSLEPHNEQFF. The CDR3 nucleotides read TGTGCCAGCAGCTTAGAGCCACACAATGAGCAGTTCTTC.